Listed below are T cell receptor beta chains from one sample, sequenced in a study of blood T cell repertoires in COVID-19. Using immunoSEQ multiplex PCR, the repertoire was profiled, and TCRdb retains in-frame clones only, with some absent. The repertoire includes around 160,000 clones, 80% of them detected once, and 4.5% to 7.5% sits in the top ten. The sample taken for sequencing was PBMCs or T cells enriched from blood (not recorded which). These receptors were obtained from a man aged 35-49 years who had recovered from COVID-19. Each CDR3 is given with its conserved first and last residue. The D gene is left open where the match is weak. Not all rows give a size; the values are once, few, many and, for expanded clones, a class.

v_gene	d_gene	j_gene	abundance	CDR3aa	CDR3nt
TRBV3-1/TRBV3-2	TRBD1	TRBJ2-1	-	CASSPRDRGDEQFF	TGTGCCAGCAGCCCTCGGGACAGGGGAGATGAGCAGTTCTTC
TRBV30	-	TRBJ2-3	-	CAWSPPHLDTQYF	TGTGCCTGGAGCCCTCCCCACTTGGATACGCAGTATTTT
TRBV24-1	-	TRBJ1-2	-	CATSDPRHGGSYTF	TGTGCCACCAGTGACCCCCGACACGGGGGAAGCTACACCTTC
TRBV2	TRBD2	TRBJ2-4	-	CASSLGAGGIQYF	TGTGCCAGCAGCTTAGGGGCGGGAGGTATTCAGTACTTC
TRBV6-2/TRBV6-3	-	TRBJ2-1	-	CASSYSGGFYNEQFF	TGTGCCAGCAGTTACTCCGGCGGTTTCTACAATGAGCAGTTCTTC
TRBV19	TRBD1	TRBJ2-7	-	CASSAGTGLGYEQYF	TGTGCCAGTAGTGCCGGGACAGGGTTGGGCTACGAGCAGTACTTC
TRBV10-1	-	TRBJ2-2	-	CASSGGQFANTGELFF	TGCGCCAGCAGTGGAGGACAGTTCGCGAACACCGGGGAGCTGTTTTTT
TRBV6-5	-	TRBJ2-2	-	CASSYSEGFWELFF	TGTGCCAGCAGTTACTCAGAGGGCTTCTGGGAGCTGTTTTTT
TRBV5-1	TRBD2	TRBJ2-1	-	CASSPGTSGSSSYNEQFF	TGCGCCAGCAGCCCCGGGACTAGCGGTTCTAGCTCCTACAATGAGCAGTTCTTC
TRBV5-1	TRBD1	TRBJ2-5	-	CASAMTGGKETQYF	TGCGCCAGCGCGATGACAGGGGGGAAAGAGACCCAGTACTTC
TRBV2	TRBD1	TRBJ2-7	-	CAFSGGEYEQYF	TGTGCCTTTTCAGGGGGCGAATACGAGCAGTACTTC
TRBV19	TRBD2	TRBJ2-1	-	CASSPRLAGISLEQFF	TGTGCCAGTAGTCCTAGACTAGCGGGGATCTCCCTTGAGCAGTTCTTC
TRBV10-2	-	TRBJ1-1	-	CASSESEGGGEAFF	TGCGCCAGCAGTGAGTCGGAGGGCGGCGGGGAAGCTTTCTTT
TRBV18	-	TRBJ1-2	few	CASPETVGYTF	TGTGCCAGCCCAGAGACAGTCGGCTACACCTTC